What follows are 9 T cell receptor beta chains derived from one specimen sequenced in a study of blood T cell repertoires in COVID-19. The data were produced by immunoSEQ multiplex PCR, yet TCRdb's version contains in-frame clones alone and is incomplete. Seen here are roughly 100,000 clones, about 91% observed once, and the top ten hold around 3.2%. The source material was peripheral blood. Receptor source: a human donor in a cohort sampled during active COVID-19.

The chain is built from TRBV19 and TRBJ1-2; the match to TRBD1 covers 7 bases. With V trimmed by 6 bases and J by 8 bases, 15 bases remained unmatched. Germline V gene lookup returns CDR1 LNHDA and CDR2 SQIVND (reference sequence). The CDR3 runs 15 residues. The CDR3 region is CASRRSGQRPRGYTF. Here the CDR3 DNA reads TGTGCCAGTAGGCGGTCGGGACAGCGTCCGAGGGGCTACACCTTC.

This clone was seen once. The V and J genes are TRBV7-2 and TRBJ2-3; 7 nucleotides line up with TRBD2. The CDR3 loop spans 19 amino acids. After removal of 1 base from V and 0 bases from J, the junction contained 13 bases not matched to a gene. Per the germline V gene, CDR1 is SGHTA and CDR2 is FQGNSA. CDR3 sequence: CASSLEGWASGSSTDTQYF. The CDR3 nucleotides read TGTGCCAGCAGCTTAGAGGGCTGGGCTAGCGGATCTAGCACAGATACGCAGTATTTT.

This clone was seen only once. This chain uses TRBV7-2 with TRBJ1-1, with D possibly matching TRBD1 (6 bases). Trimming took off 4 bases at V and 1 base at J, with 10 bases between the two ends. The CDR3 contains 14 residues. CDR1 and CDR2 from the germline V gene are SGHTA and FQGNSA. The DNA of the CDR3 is TGTGCCAGCAGCTCGGACAGATGGAACACTGAAGCTTTCTTT. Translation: CASSSDRWNTEAFF.

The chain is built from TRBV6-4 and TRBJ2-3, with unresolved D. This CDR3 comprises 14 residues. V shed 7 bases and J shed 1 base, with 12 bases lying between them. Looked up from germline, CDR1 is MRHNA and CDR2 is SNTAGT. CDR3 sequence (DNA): TGTGCCAGCAACTCGGGTGAGGGCACAGATACGCAGTATTTT. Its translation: CASNSGEGTDTQYF.

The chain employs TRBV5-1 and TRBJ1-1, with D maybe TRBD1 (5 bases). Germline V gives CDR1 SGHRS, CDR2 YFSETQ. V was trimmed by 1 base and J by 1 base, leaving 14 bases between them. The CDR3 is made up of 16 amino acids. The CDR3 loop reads CASSLTATARNTEAFF. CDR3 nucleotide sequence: TGCGCCAGCAGCTTGACGGCGACAGCAAGGAACACTGAAGCTTTCTTT.

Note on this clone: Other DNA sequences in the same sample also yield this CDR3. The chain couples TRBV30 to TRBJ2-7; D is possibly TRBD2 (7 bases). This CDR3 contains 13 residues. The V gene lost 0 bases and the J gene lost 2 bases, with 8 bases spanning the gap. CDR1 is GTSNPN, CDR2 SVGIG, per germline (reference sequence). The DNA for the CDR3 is TGTGCCTGGAGTGTGGGGGGGCCCTACGAGCAGTACTTC. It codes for CAWSVGGPYEQYF.

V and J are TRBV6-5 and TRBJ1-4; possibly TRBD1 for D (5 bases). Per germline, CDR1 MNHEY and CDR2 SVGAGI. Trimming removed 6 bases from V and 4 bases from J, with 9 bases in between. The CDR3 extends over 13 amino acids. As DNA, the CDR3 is TGTGCCAGCAGCCTAGACAGTAATGAAAAACTGTTTTTT. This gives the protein CASSLDSNEKLFF.

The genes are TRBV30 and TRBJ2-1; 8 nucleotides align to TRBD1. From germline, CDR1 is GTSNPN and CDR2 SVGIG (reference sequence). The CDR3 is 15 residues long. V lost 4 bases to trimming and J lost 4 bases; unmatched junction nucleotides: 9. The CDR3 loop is CAWNRRRGPYNEQFF. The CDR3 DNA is TGTGCCTGGAACCGGCGCAGGGGGCCTTACAATGAGCAGTTCTTC.

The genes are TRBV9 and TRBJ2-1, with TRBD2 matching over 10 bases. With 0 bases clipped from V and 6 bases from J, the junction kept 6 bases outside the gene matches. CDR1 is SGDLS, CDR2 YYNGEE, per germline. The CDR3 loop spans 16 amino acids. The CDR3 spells CASSVAGAGGVNEQFF. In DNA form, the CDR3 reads TGTGCCAGCAGCGTAGCTGGAGCGGGAGGGGTCAATGAGCAGTTCTTC.